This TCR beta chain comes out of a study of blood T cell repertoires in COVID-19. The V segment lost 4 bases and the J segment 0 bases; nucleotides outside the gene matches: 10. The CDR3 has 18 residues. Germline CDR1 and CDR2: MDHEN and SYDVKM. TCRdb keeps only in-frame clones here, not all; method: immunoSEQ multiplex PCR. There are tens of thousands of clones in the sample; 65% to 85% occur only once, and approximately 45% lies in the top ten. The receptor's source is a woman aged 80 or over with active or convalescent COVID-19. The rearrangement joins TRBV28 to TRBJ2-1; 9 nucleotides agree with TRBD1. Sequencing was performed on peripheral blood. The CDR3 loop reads CASSSTGGIPSSYNEQFF. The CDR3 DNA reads TGTGCCAGCAGTTCGACAGGGGGGATTCCGAGCTCCTACAATGAGCAGTTCTTC.